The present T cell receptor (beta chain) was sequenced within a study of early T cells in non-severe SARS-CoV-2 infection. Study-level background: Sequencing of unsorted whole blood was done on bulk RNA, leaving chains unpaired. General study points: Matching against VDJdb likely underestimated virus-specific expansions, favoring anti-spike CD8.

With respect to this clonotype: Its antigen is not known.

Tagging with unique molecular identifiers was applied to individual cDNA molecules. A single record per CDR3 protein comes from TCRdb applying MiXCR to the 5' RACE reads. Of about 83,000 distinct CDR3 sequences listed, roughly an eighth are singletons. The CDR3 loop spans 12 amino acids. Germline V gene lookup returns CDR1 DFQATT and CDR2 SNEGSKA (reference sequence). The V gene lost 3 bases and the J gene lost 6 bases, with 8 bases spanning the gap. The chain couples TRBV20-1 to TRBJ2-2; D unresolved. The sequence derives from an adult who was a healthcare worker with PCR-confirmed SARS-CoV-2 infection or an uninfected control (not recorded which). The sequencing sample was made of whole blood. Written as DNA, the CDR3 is TGCAGTGCTAGTCGTGTGGCCGGGGAGCTGTTTTTT. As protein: CSASRVAGELFF.